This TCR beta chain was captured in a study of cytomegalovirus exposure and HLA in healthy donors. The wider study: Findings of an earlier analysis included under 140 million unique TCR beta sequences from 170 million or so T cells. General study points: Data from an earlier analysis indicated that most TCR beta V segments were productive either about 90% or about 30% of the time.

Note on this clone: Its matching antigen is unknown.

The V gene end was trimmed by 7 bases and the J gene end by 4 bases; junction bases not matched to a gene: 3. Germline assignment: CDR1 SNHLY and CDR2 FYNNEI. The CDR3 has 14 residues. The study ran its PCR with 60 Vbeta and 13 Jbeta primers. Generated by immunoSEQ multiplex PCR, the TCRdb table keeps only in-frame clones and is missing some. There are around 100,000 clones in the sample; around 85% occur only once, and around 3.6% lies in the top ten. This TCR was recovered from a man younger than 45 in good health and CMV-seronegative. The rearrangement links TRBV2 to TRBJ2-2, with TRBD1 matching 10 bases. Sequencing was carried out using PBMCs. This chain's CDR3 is CASKGTGATGELFF. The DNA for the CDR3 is TGTGCCAGCAAGGGGACAGGGGCCACCGGGGAGCTGTTTTTT.